A selection of T cell receptor beta chains follows, all from one sample in a study of T cell repertoires in breast cancer. A single record per CDR3 protein comes from TCRdb applying MiXCR to the emulsion pairing reads. The sample holds approximately 40,000 distinct CDR3 sequences; 45% to 50% are singletons and the top ten take approximately 62%. Sequencing input: CD8+ T cells. The receptors derive from a pool of human donors with breast cancer or a healthy control (not recorded which). Each CDR3 is given with its conserved first and last residue. Each record gives: clone size, J gene, D gene, V gene, CDR3 DNA, CDR3 protein. D genes are given only for firm matches. Size values are once, few and many counts, or a class for expanded clones, and some rows have none.

clone_size: few
j_call: TRBJ2-2
d_call: NA
v_call: TRBV20-1
cdr3_nt: TGCAGTGCTAGGATGCCGCTATCCGGGGAGCTGTTTTTT
cdr3_aa: CSARMPLSGELFF

clone_size: NA
j_call: TRBJ2-1
d_call: NA
v_call: TRBV20-1
cdr3_nt: TGCAGTGCCCGAAGCTCGACGGGGGAGCAGTTCTTC
cdr3_aa: CSARSSTGEQFF

clone_size: NA
j_call: TRBJ2-2
d_call: TRBD2
v_call: TRBV6-2/TRBV6-3
cdr3_nt: TGTGCCAGCACCTCATCCCGGGGGACTAGCAGTAGCGGGGAGCTGTTTTTT
cdr3_aa: CASTSSRGTSSSGELFF

clone_size: once
j_call: TRBJ2-3
d_call: NA
v_call: TRBV5-1
cdr3_nt: TGCGCCAGCAGCTTTGCAACAGATACGCAGTATTTT
cdr3_aa: CASSFATDTQYF

clone_size: NA
j_call: TRBJ2-1
d_call: NA
v_call: TRBV12-3/TRBV12-4
cdr3_nt: TGTGCCAGCAGCTCTCCCGGGACTTCATTCTCCTACAATGAGCAGTTCTTC
cdr3_aa: CASSSPGTSFSYNEQFF

clone_size: NA
j_call: TRBJ1-1
d_call: NA
v_call: TRBV6-5
cdr3_nt: TGTGCCAGCAGTTATAATGGGGAGAGCACTGAAGCTTTCTTT
cdr3_aa: CASSYNGESTEAFF

clone_size: NA
j_call: TRBJ1-1
d_call: NA
v_call: TRBV27
cdr3_nt: TGTGCCAGCAGTTTGGGCGTCAACGGGGACACTGAAGCTTTCTTT
cdr3_aa: CASSLGVNGDTEAFF

clone_size: NA
j_call: TRBJ2-1
d_call: NA
v_call: TRBV6-5
cdr3_nt: TGTGCCAGCAGTTACTCGAGGGGGTGGGCGCGCTCCCATGAGCAGTTCTTC
cdr3_aa: CASSYSRGWARSHEQFF

clone_size: NA
j_call: TRBJ1-6
d_call: NA
v_call: TRBV7-9
cdr3_nt: TGTGCCAGCAGCTTCACCACGAATTCACCCCTCCACTTT
cdr3_aa: CASSFTTNSPLHF

clone_size: NA
j_call: TRBJ2-5
d_call: TRBD2
v_call: TRBV10-2
cdr3_nt: TGCGCCAGCAGTGTTACTAGCGGGGGACCCGAGACCCAGTACTTC
cdr3_aa: CASSVTSGGPETQYF

clone_size: NA
j_call: TRBJ1-2
d_call: NA
v_call: TRBV27
cdr3_nt: TGTGCCAGCAGCCCGACAGGAGCCTACTATGGCTACACCTTC
cdr3_aa: CASSPTGAYYGYTF

clone_size: many
j_call: TRBJ1-1
d_call: NA
v_call: TRBV19
cdr3_nt: TGTGCCAGTAGTTTTGGGGGTACTGAAGCTTTCTTT
cdr3_aa: CASSFGGTEAFF

clone_size: NA
j_call: TRBJ2-7
d_call: NA
v_call: TRBV4-1
cdr3_nt: TGCGCCAGCAGCCAAGTGGCAGGGGAATACGAGCAGTACTTC
cdr3_aa: CASSQVAGEYEQYF

clone_size: NA
j_call: TRBJ1-2
d_call: NA
v_call: TRBV4-1
cdr3_nt: TGCGCCAGCAGCCAAGCGGCAGGGTCAAGTGGCTACACCTTC
cdr3_aa: CASSQAAGSSGYTF

clone_size: NA
j_call: TRBJ1-2
d_call: TRBD1
v_call: TRBV27
cdr3_nt: TGTGCCAGCAGCCGGACAGGCGGCAACTATGGCTACACCTTC
cdr3_aa: CASSRTGGNYGYTF

clone_size: NA
j_call: TRBJ2-5
d_call: NA
v_call: TRBV5-4
cdr3_nt: TGTGCCAGCAGCTTTAAGGGGGGGGGTCAAGAGACCCAGTACTTC
cdr3_aa: CASSFKGGGQETQYF

clone_size: NA
j_call: TRBJ1-2
d_call: NA
v_call: TRBV19
cdr3_nt: TGTGCCAGTAGTCCTCAAGCGACGGGAGGCTATGGCTACACCTTC
cdr3_aa: CASSPQATGGYGYTF

clone_size: NA
j_call: TRBJ2-7
d_call: TRBD2
v_call: TRBV3-1
cdr3_nt: TGTGCCAGCAGCCAAGAGGGTATCTACGTCCGGGGGGGTGAGCAGTACTTC
cdr3_aa: CASSQEGIYVRGGEQYF

clone_size: few
j_call: TRBJ2-1
d_call: TRBD2
v_call: TRBV11-2
cdr3_nt: TGTGCCAGCAGCTTAGATTGGGCTAGCGGGAGTTCCTACAATGAGCAGTTCTTC
cdr3_aa: CASSLDWASGSSYNEQFF

clone_size: many
j_call: TRBJ2-1
d_call: TRBD1
v_call: TRBV24-1
cdr3_nt: TGTGCCACAAGAGACAGGGATACTGAGCAGTTCTTC
cdr3_aa: CATRDRDTEQFF

clone_size: NA
j_call: TRBJ1-5
d_call: NA
v_call: TRBV7-8
cdr3_nt: TGTGCCAGCAGCTCTCGACAGCGCACGGGGCAGCCCCAGCATTTT
cdr3_aa: CASSSRQRTGQPQHF

clone_size: NA
j_call: TRBJ2-1
d_call: NA
v_call: TRBV20-1
cdr3_nt: TGCAGTGCTATCAGGTACAATGAGCAGTTCTTC
cdr3_aa: CSAIRYNEQFF

clone_size: NA
j_call: TRBJ1-5
d_call: NA
v_call: TRBV20-1
cdr3_nt: TGCAGTGCTAGGATGGGGAGTAGCAATCAGCCCCAGCATTTT
cdr3_aa: CSARMGSSNQPQHF

clone_size: NA
j_call: TRBJ2-5
d_call: NA
v_call: TRBV4-1
cdr3_nt: TGCGCCAGTAGCCACACCCGGGACTTCCAAGAGACCCAGTACTTC
cdr3_aa: CASSHTRDFQETQYF

clone_size: NA
j_call: TRBJ1-3
d_call: TRBD1
v_call: TRBV4-2
cdr3_nt: TGTGCCAGCAGCATCACCGGGACAGGGGGCCTGGGGACTGGAAACACCATATATTTT
cdr3_aa: CASSITGTGGLGTGNTIYF

clone_size: NA
j_call: TRBJ2-7
d_call: NA
v_call: TRBV18
cdr3_nt: TGTGCCAGCTCACCCTCCGGACCCCCCTACGAGCAGTACTTT
cdr3_aa: CASSPSGPPYEQYF